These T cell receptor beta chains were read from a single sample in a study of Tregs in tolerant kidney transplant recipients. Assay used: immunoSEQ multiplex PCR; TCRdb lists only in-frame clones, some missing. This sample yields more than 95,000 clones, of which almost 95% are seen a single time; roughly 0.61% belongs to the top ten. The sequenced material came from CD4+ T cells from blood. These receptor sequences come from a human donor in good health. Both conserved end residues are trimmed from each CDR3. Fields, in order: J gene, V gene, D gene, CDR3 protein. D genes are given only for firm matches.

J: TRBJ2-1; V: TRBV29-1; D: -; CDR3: SVQVMRDEQF
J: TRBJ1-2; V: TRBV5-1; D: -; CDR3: ASSLGGQSYGYT
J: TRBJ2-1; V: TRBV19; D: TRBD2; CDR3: ASSGSGRTYGEQF
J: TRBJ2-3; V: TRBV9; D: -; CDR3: ASSELNGRITDTQY
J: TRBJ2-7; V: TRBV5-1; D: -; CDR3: ASSLDTGSNEQY
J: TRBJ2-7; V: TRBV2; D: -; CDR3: ASSPLQGESYEQY
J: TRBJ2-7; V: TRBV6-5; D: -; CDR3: ASSKEPYEQY
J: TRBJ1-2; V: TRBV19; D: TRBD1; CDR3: ASVGTDRGYGYT
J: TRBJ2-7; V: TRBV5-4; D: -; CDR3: ASSFGTVTYEQY
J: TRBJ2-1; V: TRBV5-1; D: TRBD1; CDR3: ASTLGTGQGEQF
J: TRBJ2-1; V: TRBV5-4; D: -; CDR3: ASSLELVLEQF
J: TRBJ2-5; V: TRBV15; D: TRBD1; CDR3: ATSSKQGALGKTQY
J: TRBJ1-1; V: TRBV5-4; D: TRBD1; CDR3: ASSRTGWSAEAF
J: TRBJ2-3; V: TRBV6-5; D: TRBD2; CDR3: ASRTSGFTDTQY
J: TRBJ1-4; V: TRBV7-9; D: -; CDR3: ASSFGGATTNEKLF
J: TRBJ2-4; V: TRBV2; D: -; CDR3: ASSVEGARAKNIQY
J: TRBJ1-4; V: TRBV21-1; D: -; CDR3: ASSKESYSEKLF
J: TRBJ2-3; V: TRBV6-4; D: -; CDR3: ASSDSGGEDTQY
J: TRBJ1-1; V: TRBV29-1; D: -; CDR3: SVDEHMNTEAF
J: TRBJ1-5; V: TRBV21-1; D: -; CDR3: ASSIYGVSNQPQH
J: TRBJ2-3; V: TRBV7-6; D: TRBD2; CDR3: ASSWTSGGRTDTQY
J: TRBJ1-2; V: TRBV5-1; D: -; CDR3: ASSLAGGYGYT
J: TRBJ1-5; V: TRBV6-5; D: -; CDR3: ASSYSREGRQPQH
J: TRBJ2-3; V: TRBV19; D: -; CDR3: ASRSGDTQY
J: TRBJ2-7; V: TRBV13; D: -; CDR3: ASSLNYEQY
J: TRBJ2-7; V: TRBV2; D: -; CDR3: ASTVGPRSYEQY
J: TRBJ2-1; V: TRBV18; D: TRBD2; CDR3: ASSPASGSYEQF
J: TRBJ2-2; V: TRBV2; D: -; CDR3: ASKARGTGELF
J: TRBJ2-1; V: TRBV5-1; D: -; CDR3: ASSILRFADEQF
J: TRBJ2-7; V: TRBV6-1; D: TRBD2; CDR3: ASSEATSGTRSYEQY
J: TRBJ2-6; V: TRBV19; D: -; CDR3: ASSIGGSGANVLT
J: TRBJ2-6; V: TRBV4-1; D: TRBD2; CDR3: ASSQVGLAVSSGANVLT
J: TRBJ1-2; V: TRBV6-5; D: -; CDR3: ASSYSGPGYGYT
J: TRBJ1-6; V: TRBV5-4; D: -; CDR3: ASSLVDSQGNSPLH
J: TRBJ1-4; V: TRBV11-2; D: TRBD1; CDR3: ASSLDGGTVNEKLF
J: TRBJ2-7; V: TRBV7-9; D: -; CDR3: ASSFPPSYEQY
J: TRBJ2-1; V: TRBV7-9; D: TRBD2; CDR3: ASSWEGTAGGSNEQF
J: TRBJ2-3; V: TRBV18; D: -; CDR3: ASSPRGPGDTDTQY
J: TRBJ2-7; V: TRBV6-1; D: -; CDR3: ASRLGDRDYEQY
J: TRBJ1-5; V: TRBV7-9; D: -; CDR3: ASSLGGHKPQH